This T cell receptor (beta chain) was obtained from a study of cytomegalovirus exposure and HLA in healthy donors. Whole-study findings and limits: A likely sequencing artifact accounted for one observed cluster of highly shared sequence variants. The classifier, whose performance was assessed in both the original and validation cohorts, reportedly diagnosed cytomegalovirus status with high specificity and sensitivity. TCR association rates varied by HLA locus in a later analysis, with DRB1 highest and HLA-C lowest.

Worth noting for this clone: Its antigen is not known.

Trimming took 0 bases from V and 6 from J; bases not matched to a gene: 8. This CDR3 contains 15 residues. Looked up from germline, CDR1 is KGHSH and CDR2 is LQKENI. Primers included in the PCR were 60 Vbeta and 13 Jbeta primers. Clones were sequenced by immunoSEQ multiplex PCR, and TCRdb holds only the in-frame ones, with some missing. The sample shows more than 90,000 clones, 82% of them seen only once. This chain joins TRBV18 and TRBJ2-7; TRBD1 agrees at 7 bases. The clonotype originates from a man in his fifties in good health and CMV-seronegative. Sequenced: PBMCs. The CDR3 region has the DNA TGTGCCAGCTCACCACCAAGTAGACAGGGTGGCGAGCAGTACTTC. Its translation: CASSPPSRQGGEQYF.